The rows below give T cell receptor beta chains drawn from one sample of a study of T-cell memory formation after mild COVID-19. Each CDR3 protein gets one entry after TCRdb re-called the 5' RACE reads with MiXCR. Of about 350,000 distinct CDR3 sequences in the sample, 28% are singletons; the top ten hold approximately 13%. The sample taken for sequencing was PBMCs or a T cell subset sorted from them (not recorded which). These receptor sequences come from an adult woman who had mild COVID-19 (a few samples of this study predate the infection). Cell type and time point are not known. The CDR3 runs from the conserved cysteine through the conserved F or W. A D gene is named only where the DNA matches it firmly. Size values are once, few and many counts, or a class for expanded clones, and some rows have none.

length | size | J | V | D | DNA | CDR3
15 | few | TRBJ2-5 | TRBV5-1 | - | TGCGCCAGCAGCTACAGGGGCCCGGGGGCAGAGACCCAGTACTTC | CASSYRGPGAETQYF
14 | - | TRBJ1-1 | TRBV7-2 | - | TGTGCCAGCAGCTTAGGCGGGTTGGGTATTGAGGCTTTCTTT | CASSLGGLGIEAFF
19 | - | TRBJ2-1 | TRBV6-2/TRBV6-3 | - | TGTGCCAGCAGTTACCGATTCTACCAAACCTCCCGCTCCTACAATGAGCAGTTCTTC | CASSYRFYQTSRSYNEQFF
19 | few | TRBJ2-1 | TRBV27 | - | TGTGCCAGCAGTTTTACTCTAGCGCCAACTTACCAGGGGTACAATGAGCAGTTCTTC | CASSFTLAPTYQGYNEQFF
17 | - | TRBJ2-6 | TRBV28 | - | TGTGCCAGCAGTTCCCTTAACCCTTACTCTGGGGCCAACGTCCTGACTTTC | CASSSLNPYSGANVLTF
12 | - | TRBJ1-1 | TRBV6-5 | - | TGTGCCAGCAGTGCTGACGGATTACAAGCTTTCTTT | CASSADGLQAFF
16 | few | TRBJ2-7 | TRBV4-2 | TRBD2 | TGTGCCAGCAGCCAAGAATGGTTAGCGGGAAGGTACGAGCAGTACTTC | CASSQEWLAGRYEQYF
13 | few | TRBJ1-1 | TRBV6-5 | TRBD1 | TGTGCCAGCAGTTACCACGGGACAGGGGGAGCTTTCTTT | CASSYHGTGGAFF
16 | - | TRBJ2-2 | TRBV7-8 | - | TGTGCCAGCAGCTTTAAGGGGGGGCCAAGTCCCGGGGAGCTGTTTTTT | CASSFKGGPSPGELFF
17 | few | TRBJ2-3 | TRBV7-9 | TRBD2 | TGTGCCAGCAGCCCTCGGGGGAGCGGGGGGCCTGGAGATACGCAGTATTTT | CASSPRGSGGPGDTQYF
14 | - | TRBJ2-5 | TRBV7-2 | TRBD2 | TGTGCCAGCAGCTCACAAGCGGGGGGAGAGACCCAGTACTTC | CASSSQAGGETQYF
15 | - | TRBJ1-1 | TRBV5-1 | TRBD1 | TGCGCCAGCAGCTTGGACGGACAGGGAGGCACTGAAGCTTTCTTT | CASSLDGQGGTEAFF
16 | medium-sized | TRBJ2-7 | TRBV5-1 | - | TGCGCCAGCAGCTCAACTACCGGGACCCTTACCTACGAGCAGTACTTC | CASSSTTGTLTYEQYF
15 | few | TRBJ2-5 | TRBV6-6 | - | TGTGCCAGCAGTTACCCACAGGGAGGGCAAGAGACCCAGTACTTC | CASSYPQGGQETQYF
15 | few | TRBJ2-7 | TRBV7-8 | TRBD1 | TGTGCCAGCAGCTTAGGTACAGGGGGCGTTTACGAGCAGTACTTC | CASSLGTGGVYEQYF
15 | few | TRBJ2-5 | TRBV7-8 | TRBD2 | TGTGCCAGCAGCTTAGAACTAGCGGGAGGAGAGACCCAGTACTTC | CASSLELAGGETQYF